Below, one T cell receptor beta chain is given with its context. Its specificity is not known. Germline loops: CDR1 MNHNY, CDR2 SVGAGI (reference sequence). Losses at the gene ends were 7 bases for V and 3 bases for J; bases not matched to a gene: 10. This CDR3 contains 16 residues. The record originates from a study of blood T cells in healthy people across ages. Primers used in a second PCR of roughly 6 to 12 cycles were a sample-barcoded 5' primer and a J-beta primer mix. Per sample, CDR3-containing paired-end reads numbered at least 2.5 million. In TCRdb, the 5' RACE reads were re-called with MiXCR into one record per CDR3 protein. The sample contains over a million distinct CDR3 sequences, around 43% of which appear only once. Study-wide results and limits: CMV status of donors was unknown, possibly confounding expanded clonotype changes. A greater number of naive CD4+ cells and higher diversity distinguished long-lived donors from aged donors.

The chain joins TRBV6-6 to TRBJ1-2, with 11 bases aligning to TRBD1. Sequencing was done on a sample of blood. The source of this sequence is a woman aged 55-69 years in good health. This CDR3 is CASKGGQGAQDYGYTF. The CDR3 DNA follows: TGTGCCAGCAAAGGAGGACAGGGGGCTCAGGACTATGGCTACACCTTC.